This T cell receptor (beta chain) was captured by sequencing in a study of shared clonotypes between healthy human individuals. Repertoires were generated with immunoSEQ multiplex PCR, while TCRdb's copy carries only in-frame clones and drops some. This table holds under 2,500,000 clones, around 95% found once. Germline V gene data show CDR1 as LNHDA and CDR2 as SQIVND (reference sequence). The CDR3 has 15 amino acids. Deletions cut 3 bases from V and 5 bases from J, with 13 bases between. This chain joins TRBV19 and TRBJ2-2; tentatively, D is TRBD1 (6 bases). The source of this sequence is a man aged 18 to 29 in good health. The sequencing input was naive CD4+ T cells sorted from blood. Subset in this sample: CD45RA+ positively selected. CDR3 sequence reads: CASSMGDKITGELFF. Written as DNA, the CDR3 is TGTGCCAGTAGTATGGGGGACAAAATAACCGGGGAGCTGTTTTTT.